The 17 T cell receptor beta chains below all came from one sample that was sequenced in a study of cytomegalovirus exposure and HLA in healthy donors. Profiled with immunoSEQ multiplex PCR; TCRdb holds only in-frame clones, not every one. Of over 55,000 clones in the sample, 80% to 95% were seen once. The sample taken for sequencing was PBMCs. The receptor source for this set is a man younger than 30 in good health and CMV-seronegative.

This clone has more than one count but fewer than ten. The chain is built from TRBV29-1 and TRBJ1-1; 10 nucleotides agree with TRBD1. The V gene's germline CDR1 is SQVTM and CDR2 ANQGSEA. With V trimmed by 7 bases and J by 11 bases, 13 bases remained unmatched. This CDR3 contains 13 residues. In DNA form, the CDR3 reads TGCAGCGCCAACAGACAGGGGGCGGCTCGGGCTTTCTTT. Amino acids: CSANRQGAARAFF.

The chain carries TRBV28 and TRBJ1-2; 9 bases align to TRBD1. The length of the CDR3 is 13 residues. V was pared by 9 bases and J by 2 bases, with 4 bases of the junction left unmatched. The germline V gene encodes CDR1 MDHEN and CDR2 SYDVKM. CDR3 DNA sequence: TGTGCCAGTGGACAGGGGCTGAACTATGGCTACACCTTC. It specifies CASGQGLNYGYTF.

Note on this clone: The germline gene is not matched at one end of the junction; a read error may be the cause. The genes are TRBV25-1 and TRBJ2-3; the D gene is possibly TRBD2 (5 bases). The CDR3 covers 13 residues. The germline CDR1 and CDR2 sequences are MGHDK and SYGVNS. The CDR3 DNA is TGTGCCAGTAGTGTGGGAGCAGGAGATACGCAGTATTTT. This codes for CASSVGAGDTQYF.

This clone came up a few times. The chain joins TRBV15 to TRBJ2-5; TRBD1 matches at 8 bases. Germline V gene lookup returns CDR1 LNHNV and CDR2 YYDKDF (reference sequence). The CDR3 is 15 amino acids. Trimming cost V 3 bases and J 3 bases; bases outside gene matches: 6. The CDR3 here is CATSRQDRDEETQYF. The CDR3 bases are TGTGCCACCAGCAGGCAGGACAGGGATGAAGAGACCCAGTACTTC.

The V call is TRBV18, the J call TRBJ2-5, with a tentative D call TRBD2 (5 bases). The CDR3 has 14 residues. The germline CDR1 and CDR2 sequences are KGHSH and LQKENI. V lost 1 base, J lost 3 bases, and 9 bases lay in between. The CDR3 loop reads CASSPHPGKETQYF. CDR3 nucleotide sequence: TGTGCCAGCTCACCACATCCGGGAAAAGAGACCCAGTACTTC.

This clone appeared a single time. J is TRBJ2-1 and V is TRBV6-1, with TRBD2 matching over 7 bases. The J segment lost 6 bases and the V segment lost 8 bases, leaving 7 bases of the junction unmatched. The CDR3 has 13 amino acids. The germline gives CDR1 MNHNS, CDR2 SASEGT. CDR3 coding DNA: TGTGCCAGCGAGGGCGGGGGACTCAATGAGCAGTTCTTC. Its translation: CASEGGGLNEQFF.

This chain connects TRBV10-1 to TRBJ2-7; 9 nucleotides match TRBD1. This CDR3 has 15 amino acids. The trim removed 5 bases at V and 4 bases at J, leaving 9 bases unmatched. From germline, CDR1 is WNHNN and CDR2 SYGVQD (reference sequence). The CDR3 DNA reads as TGCGCCAGCAGTTCCTCCGGGACAGGGTTGTACGAGCAGTACTTC. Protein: CASSSSGTGLYEQYF.

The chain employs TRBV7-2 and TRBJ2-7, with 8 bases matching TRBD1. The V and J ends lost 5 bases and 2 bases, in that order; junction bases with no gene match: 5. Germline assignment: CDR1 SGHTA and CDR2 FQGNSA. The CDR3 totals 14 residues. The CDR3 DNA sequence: TGTGCCAGCAGCAGAGGACAGGGCCCCTACGAGCAGTACTTC. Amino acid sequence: CASSRGQGPYEQYF.

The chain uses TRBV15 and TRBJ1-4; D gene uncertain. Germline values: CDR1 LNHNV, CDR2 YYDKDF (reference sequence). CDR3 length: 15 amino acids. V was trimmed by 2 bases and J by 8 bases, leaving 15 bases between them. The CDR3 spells CATSRIVSSSEKLFF. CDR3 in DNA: TGTGCCACCAGCAGAATTGTCTCGTCGAGCGAAAAACTGTTTTTT. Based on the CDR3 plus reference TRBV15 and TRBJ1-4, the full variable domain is DAMVIQNPRYQVTQFGKPVTLSCSQTLNHNVMYWYQQKSSQAPKLLFHYYDKDFNNEADTPDNFQSRRPNTSFCFLDIRSPGLGDTAMYLCATSRIVSSSEKLFFGSGTQLSVL.

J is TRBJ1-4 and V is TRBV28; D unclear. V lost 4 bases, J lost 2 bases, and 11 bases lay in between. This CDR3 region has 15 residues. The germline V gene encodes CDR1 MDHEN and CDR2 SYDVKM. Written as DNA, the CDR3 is TGTGCCAGCAGTTCAGGATTTGGGACTAATGAAAAACTGTTTTTT. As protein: CASSSGFGTNEKLFF.

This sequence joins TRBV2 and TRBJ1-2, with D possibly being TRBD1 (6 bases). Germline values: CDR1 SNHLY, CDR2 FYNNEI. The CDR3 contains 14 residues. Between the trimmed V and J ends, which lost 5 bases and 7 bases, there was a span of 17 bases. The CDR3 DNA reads TGTGCCAGCAGTCTAGGACAGACAGTCGGTGGCTACACCTTC. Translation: CASSLGQTVGGYTF.

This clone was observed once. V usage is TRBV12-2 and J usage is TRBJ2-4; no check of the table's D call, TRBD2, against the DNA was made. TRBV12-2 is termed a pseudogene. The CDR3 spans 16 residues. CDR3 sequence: CASRLRSDGAKNIQYF. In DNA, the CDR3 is TGTGCAAGTCGCTTAAGGAGTGACGGGGCCAAAAACATTCAGTACTTC.

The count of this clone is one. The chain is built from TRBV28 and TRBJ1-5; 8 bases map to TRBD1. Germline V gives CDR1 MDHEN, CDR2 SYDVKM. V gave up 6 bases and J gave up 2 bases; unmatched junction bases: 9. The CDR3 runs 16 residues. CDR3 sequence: CASSFGQGGGNQPQHF. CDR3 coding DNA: TGTGCCAGCAGCTTCGGACAGGGAGGTGGCAATCAGCCCCAGCATTTT. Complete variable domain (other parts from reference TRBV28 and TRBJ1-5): DVKVTQSSRYLVKRTGEKVFLECVQDMDHENMFWYRQDPGLGLRLIYFSYDVKMKEKGDIPEGYSVSREKKERFSLILESASTNQTSMYLCASSFGQGGGNQPQHFGDGTRLSIL.

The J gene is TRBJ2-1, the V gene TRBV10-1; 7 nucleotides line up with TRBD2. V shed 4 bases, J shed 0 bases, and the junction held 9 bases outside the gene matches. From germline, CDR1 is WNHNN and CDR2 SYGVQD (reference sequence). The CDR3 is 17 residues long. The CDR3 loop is CASSGLGAGFSYNEQFF. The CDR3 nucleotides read TGCGCCAGCAGTGGACTGGGAGCGGGGTTCTCCTACAATGAGCAGTTCTTC.

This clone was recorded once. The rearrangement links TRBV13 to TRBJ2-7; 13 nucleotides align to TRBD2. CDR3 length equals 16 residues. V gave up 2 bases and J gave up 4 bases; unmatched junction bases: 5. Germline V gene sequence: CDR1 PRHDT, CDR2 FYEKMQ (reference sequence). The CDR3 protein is CASSLTSGRAGYEQYF. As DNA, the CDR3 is TGTGCCAGCAGCTTAACTAGCGGGAGGGCCGGGTACGAGCAGTACTTC.

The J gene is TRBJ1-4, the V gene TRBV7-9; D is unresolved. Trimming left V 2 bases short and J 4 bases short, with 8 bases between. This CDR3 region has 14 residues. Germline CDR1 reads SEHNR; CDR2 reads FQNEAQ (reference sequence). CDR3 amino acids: CASSLTGVNEKLFF. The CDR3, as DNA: TGTGCCAGCAGCTTAACGGGAGTTAATGAAAAACTGTTTTTT.

This CDR3 reads CASSPMTGSGNTIYF. The DNA of the CDR3 is TGTGCCAGCAGCCCTATGACAGGCTCTGGAAACACCATATATTTT. The rearrangement links TRBV28 to TRBJ1-3, with a possible D match to TRBD1 (6 bases). Trimming took off 6 bases at V and 0 bases at J, with 12 bases between the two ends. The CDR3 covers 15 residues. Germline loops: CDR1 MDHEN, CDR2 SYDVKM.